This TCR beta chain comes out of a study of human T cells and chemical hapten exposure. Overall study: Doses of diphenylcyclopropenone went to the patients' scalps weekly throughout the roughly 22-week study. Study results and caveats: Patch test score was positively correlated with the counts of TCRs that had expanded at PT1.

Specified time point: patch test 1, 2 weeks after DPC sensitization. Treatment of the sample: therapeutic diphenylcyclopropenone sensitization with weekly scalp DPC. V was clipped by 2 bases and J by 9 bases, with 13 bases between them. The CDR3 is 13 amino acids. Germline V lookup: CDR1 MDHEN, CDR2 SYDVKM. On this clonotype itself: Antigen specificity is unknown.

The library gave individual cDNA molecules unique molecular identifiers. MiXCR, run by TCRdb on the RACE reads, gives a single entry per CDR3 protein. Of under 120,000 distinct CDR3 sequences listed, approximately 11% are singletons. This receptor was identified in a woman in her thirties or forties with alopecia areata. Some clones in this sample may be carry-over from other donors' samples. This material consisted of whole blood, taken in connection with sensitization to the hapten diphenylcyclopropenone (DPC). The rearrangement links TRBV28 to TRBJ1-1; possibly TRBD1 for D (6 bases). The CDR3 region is CASSLGGFEKAFF. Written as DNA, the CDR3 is TGTGCCAGCAGTTTAGGGGGCTTTGAGAAAGCTTTCTTT.